The 3 T cell receptor beta chains below come from one sample, sequenced in a study of OX40 agonist ivuxolimab in advanced cancers. Profiling relied on immunoSEQ multiplex PCR, and the TCRdb table lists in-frame clones only, not all of them. The sample holds tens of thousands of clones, around 84% seen once. The sequences come from CD4+ or CD8+ T cells sorted from blood, collected in a trial of the OX40 agonist ivuxolimab. The origin of the receptors is an adult with an advanced solid tumor such as melanoma, head and neck, liver or kidney cancer.

The chain couples TRBV5-4 to TRBJ2-3; D call uncertain. The V end lost 5 bases, the J end lost 2 bases, and 15 bases lay between the germline ends. CDR3 length: 15 residues. Per germline, CDR1 SGHNT and CDR2 YYREEE (reference sequence). DNA for the CDR3: TGTGCCAGCAGGTCCCCTCTAGACCTCACAGATACGCAGTATTTT. This gives the protein CASRSPLDLTDTQYF.

The chain recombines TRBV7-9 with TRBJ2-1; D possibly matches TRBD1 or TRBD2 (6 bases each). V lost 7 bases, J lost 10 bases, and 26 bases lay in between. Per germline, CDR1 SEHNR and CDR2 FQNEAQ (reference sequence). The CDR3 sequence is 16 residues long. Here the CDR3 DNA reads TGTGCCAGCACCATGGCAGTCCAGGGGCGGGGAGGAGAGCAGTTCTTC. It translates to CASTMAVQGRGGEQFF. Drawing the rest from reference TRBV7-9 and TRBJ2-1, the complete variable domain is DTGVSQNPRHKITKRGQNVTFRCDPISEHNRLYWYRQTLGQGPEFLTYFQNEAQLEKSRLLSDRFSAERPKGSFSTLEIQRTEQGDSAMYLCASTMAVQGRGGEQFFGPGTRLTVL.

The rearrangement links TRBV5-4 to TRBJ2-5; D call uncertain. Trimming pared 1 base from V and 1 base from J, leaving 5 bases between. Germline CDR1 reads SGHNT; CDR2 reads YYREEE (reference sequence). The CDR3 length is 13 residues. DNA for the CDR3: TGTGCCAGCAGCTTGAACTTCCAAGAGACCCAGTACTTC. Translated: CASSLNFQETQYF.